This T cell receptor (beta chain) was identified during a study of blood T cell repertoires in COVID-19. Profiled with immunoSEQ multiplex PCR; TCRdb holds only in-frame clones, not every one. This table holds 200,000 to 250,000 clones, 80% to 90% found once. V trimming: 2 bases; J trimming: 6 bases; junction bases outside the gene matches: 13. In germline, CDR1 is GTSNPN, CDR2 SVGIG (reference sequence). This CDR3 has 16 residues. The TCR originated in a man aged 35 to 55 with acute or convalescent COVID-19. The V gene is TRBV30, the J gene TRBJ2-3, with TRBD2 matching over 8 bases. Sequenced material: peripheral blood. CDR3 sequence: CAWSLHQGGGSDTQYF. CDR3 coding DNA: TGTGCCTGGAGTCTCCATCAGGGCGGGGGGTCGGATACGCAGTATTTT.